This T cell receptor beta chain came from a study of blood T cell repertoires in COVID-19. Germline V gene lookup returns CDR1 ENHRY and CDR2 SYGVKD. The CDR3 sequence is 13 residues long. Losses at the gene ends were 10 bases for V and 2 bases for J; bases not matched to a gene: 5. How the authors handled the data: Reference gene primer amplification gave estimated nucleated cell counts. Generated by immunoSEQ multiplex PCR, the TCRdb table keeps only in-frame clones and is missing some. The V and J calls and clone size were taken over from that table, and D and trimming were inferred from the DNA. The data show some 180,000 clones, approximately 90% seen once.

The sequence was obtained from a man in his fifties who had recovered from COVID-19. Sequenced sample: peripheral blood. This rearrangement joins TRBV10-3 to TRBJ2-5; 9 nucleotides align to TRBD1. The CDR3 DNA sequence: TGTGCCAGTAAGGGACAGGGACAAGAGACCCAGTACTTC. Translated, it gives CASKGQGQETQYF.